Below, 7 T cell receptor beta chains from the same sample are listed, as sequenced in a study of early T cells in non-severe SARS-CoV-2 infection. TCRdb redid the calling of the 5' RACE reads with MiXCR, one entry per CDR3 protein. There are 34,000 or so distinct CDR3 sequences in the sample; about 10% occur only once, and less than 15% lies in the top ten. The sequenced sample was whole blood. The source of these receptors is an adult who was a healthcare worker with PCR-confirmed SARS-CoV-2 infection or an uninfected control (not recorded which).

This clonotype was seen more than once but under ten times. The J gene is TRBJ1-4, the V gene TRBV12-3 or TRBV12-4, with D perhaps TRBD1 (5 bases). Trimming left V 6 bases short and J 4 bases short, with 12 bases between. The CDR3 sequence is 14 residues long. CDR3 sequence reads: CASSPRGGNEKLFF. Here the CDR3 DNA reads TGTGCCAGCAGCCCGAGGGGTGGTAATGAAAAACTGTTTTTT.

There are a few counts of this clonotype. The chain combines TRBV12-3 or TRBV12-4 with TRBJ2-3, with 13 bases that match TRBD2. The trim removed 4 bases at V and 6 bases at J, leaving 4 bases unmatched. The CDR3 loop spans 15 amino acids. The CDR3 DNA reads TGTGCCAGCAGTTCGACTAGCGGGGGGACGGATACGCAGTATTTT. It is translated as CASSSTSGGTDTQYF.

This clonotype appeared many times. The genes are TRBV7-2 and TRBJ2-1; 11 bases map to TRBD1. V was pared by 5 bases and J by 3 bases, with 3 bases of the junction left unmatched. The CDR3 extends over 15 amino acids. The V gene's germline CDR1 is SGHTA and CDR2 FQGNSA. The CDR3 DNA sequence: TGTGCCAGCAGCCACGGGACAGGGGGCTACAATGAGCAGTTCTTC. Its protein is CASSHGTGGYNEQFF. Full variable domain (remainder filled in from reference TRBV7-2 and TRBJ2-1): GAGVSQSPSNKVTEKGKDVELRCDPISGHTALYWYRQSLGQGLEFLIYFQGNSAPDKSGLPSDRFSAERTGGSVSTLTIQRTQQEDSAVYLCASSHGTGGYNEQFFGPGTRLTVL.

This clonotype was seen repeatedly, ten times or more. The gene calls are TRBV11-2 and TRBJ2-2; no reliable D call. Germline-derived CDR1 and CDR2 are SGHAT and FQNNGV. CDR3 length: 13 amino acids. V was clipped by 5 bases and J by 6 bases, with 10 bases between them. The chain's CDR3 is CASSRERAGELFF. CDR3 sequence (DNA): TGTGCCAGCAGCCGCGAAAGGGCCGGGGAGCTGTTTTTT. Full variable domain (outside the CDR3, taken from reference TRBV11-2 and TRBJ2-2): EAGVAQSPRYKIIEKRQSVAFWCNPISGHATLYWYQQILGQGPKLLIQFQNNGVVDDSQLPKDRFSAERLKGVDSTLKIQPAKLEDSAVYLCASSRERAGELFFGEGSRLTVL.

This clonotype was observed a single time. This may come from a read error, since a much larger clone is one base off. Here the CDR3 reads CASYRARSSEQYF. The CDR3 DNA sequence: TGTGCCAGTTACAGGGCTCGATCCTCCGAGCAGTACTTC. The rearrangement joins TRBV6-5 to TRBJ2-7; maybe TRBD1 (6 bases). The CDR3 contains 13 residues. Germline CDR1 MNHEY, CDR2 SVGAGI.

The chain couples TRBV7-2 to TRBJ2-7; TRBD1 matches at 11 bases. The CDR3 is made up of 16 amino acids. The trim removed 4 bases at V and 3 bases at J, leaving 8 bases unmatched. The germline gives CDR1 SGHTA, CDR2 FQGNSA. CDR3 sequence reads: CASSYDTGTGGYEQYF. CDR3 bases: TGTGCCAGCAGCTACGACACCGGGACAGGGGGCTACGAGCAGTACTTC.

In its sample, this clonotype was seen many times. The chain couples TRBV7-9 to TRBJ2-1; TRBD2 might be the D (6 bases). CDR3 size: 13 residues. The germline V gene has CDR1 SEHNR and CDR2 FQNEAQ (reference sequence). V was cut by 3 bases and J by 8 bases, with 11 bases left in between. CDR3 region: CASSFWTTYEQFF. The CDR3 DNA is TGTGCCAGCAGCTTCTGGACTACTTATGAGCAGTTCTTC.